This TCR beta chain was observed in a study of identical twins. V was trimmed by 5 bases and J by 4 bases, leaving 6 bases between them. This CDR3 spans 12 amino acids. The authors used template switching to add a universal primer site and gave cDNA unique molecular identifiers. One entry per CDR3 protein, called by TCRdb with MiXCR from the 5' RACE reads. This table holds 1.5 million or so distinct CDR3 sequences, under 35% found once. The rearrangement joins TRBV12-3 or TRBV12-4 to TRBJ1-5; D uncertain. The source is a newborn girl in good health. Specimen: cord blood. CDR3 in DNA: TGTGCCAGCAGTGTATGGAATCAGCCCCAGCATTTT. It translates to CASSVWNQPQHF.